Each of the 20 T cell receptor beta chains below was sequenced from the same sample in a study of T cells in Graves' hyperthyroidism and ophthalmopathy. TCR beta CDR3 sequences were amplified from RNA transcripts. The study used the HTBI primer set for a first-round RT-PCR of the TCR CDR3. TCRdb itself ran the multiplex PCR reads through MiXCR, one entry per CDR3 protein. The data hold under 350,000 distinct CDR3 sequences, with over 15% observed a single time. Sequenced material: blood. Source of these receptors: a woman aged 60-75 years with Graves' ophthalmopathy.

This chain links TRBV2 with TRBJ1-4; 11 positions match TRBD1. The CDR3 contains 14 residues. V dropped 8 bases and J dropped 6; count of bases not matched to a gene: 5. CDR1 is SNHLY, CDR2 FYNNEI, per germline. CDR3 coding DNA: TGTGCCAGCGGATGGACAGGGGGCTATGAAAAACTGTTTTTT. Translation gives CASGWTGGYEKLFF.

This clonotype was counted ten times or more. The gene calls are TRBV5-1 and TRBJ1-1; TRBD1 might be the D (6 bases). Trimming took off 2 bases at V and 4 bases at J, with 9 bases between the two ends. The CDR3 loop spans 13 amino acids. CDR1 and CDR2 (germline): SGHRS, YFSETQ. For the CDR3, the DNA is TGCGCCAGCAGCTTCGGGGGCGCCACTGAAGCTTTCTTT. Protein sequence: CASSFGGATEAFF. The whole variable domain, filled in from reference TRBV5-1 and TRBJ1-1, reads KAGVTQTPRYLIKTRGQQVTLSCSPISGHRSVSWYQQTPGQGLQFLFEYFSETQRNKGNFPGRFSGRQFSNSRSEMNVSTLELGDSALYLCASSFGGATEAFFGQGTRLTVV.

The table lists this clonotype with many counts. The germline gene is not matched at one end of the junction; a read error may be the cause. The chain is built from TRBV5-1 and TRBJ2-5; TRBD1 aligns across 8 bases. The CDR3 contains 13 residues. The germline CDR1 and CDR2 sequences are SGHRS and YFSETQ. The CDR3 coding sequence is TGTGCCAGCAGCTTATCAGGGGGCGAGACCCAGTACTTC. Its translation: CASSLSGGETQYF.

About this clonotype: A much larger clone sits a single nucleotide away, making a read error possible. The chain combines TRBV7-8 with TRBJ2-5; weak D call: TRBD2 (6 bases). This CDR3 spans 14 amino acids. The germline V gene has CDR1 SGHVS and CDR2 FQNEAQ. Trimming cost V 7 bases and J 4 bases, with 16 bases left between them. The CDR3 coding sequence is TGTGCCAGCAACGCACACGGGAGCGGAGAGACCCAGTACTTC. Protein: CASNAHGSGETQYF.

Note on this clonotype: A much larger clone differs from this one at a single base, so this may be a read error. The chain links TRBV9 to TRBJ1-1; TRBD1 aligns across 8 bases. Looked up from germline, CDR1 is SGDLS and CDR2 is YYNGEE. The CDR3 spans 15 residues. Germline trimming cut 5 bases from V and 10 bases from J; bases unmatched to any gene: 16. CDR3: CASRDDRGGGAGAFF. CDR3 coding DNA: TGTGCCAGCAGAGATGACAGGGGCGGGGGGGCTGGAGCTTTCTTT.

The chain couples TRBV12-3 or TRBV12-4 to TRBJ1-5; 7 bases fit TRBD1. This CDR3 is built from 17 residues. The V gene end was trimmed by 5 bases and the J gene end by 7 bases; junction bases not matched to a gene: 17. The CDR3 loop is CASSAKIGGATWQPQHF. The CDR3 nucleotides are TGTGCCAGCAGTGCTAAGATAGGGGGCGCGACTTGGCAGCCCCAGCATTTT.

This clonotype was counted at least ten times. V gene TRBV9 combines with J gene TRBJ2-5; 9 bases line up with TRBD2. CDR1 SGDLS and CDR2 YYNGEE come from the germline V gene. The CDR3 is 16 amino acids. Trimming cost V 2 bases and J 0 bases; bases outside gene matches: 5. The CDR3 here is CASSVGAGGNQETQYF. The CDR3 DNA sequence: TGTGCCAGCAGCGTGGGAGCGGGGGGTAACCAAGAGACCCAGTACTTC.

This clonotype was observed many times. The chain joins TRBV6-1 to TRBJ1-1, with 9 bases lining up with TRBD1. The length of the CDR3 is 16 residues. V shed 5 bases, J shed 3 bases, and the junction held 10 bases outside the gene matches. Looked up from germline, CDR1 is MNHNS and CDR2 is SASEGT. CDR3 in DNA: TGTGCCAGCAGTCCCCACAGGGGGCGTTACCACACTGAAGCTTTCTTT. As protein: CASSPHRGRYHTEAFF.

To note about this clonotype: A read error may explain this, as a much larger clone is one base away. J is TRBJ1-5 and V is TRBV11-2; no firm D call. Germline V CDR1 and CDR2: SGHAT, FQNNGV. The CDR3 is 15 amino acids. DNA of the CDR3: TGTACCAGCAGCGGTTCAGCTTATAGCAATCAGCCCCAGCATTTT. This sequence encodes CTSSGSAYSNQPQHF.

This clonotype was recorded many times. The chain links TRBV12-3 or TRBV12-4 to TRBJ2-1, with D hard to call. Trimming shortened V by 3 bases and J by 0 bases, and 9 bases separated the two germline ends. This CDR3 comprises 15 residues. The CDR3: CASSFGDSSYNEQFF. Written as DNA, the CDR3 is TGTGCCAGCAGTTTTGGGGATAGCTCCTACAATGAGCAGTTCTTC.

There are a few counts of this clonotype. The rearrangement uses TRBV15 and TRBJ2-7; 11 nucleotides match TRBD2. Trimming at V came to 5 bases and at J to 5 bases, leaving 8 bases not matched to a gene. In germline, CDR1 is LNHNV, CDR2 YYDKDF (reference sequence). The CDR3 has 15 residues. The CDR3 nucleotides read TGTGCCACCAGCCAGATGGGGACTAGCGGAGACGAGCAGTACTTC. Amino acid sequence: CATSQMGTSGDEQYF.

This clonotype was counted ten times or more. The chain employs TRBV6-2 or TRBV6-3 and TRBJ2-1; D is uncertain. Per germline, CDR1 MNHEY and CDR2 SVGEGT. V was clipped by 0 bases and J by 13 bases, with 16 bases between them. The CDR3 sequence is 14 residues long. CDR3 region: CASSYSTPGARQFF. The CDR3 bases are TGTGCCAGCAGTTACTCGACCCCCGGCGCTAGACAGTTCTTC.

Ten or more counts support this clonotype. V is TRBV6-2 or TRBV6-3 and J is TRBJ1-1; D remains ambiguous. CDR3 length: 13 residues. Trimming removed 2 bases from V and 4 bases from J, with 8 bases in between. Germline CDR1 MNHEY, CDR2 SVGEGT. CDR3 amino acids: CASSYVLFTEAFF. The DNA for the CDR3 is TGTGCCAGCAGTTACGTACTCTTCACTGAAGCTTTCTTT.

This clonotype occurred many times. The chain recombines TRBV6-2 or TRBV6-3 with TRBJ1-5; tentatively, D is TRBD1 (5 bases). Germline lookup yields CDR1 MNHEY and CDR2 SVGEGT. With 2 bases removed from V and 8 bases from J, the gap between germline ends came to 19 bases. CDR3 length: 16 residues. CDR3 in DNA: TGTGCCAGCAGTTACGGGCTCGCAGGGACGCGAGAGCCCCAGCATTTT. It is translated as CASSYGLAGTREPQHF.

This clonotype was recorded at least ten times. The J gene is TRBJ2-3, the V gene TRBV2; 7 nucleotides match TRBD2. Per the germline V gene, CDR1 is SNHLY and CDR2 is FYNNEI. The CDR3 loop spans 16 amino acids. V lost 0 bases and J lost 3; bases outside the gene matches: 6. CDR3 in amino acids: CASSEALAGATDTQYF. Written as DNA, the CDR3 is TGTGCCAGCAGTGAAGCGCTGGCGGGAGCGACAGATACGCAGTATTTT.

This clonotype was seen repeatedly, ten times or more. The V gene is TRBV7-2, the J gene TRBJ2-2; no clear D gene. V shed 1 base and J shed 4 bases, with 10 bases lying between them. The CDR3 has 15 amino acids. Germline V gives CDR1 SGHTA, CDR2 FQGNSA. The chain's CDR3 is CASSLGAAPTGELFF. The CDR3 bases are TGTGCCAGCAGCTTAGGCGCAGCTCCCACCGGGGAGCTGTTTTTT.

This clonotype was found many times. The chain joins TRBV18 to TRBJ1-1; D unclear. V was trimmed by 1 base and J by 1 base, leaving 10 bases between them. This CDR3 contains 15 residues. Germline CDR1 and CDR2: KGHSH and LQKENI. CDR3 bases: TGTGCCAGCTCACCACGAAGGGAGTCGAACACTGAAGCTTTCTTT. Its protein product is CASSPRRESNTEAFF.

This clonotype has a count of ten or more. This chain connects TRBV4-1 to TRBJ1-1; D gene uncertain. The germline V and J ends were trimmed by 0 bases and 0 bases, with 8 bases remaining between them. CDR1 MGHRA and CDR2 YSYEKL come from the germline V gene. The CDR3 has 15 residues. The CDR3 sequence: CASSQEGRMNTEAFF. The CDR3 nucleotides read TGCGCCAGCAGCCAAGAAGGCAGGATGAACACTGAAGCTTTCTTT.

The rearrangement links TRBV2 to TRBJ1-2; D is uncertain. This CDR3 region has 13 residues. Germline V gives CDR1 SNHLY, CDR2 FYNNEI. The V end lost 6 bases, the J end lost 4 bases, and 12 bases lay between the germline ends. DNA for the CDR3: TGTGCCAGCAGGGTAACAGAGTCCTATGGCTACACCTTC. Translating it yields CASRVTESYGYTF. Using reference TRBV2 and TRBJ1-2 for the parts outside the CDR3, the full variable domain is EPEVTQTPSHQVTQMGQEVILRCVPISNHLYFYWYRQILGQKVEFLVSFYNNEISEKSEIFDDQFSVERPDGSNFTLKIRSTKLEDSAMYFCASRVTESYGYTFGSGTRLTVV.

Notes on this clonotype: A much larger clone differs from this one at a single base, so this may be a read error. The CDR3 protein is CASSQGGSGGYEQYF. CDR3 sequence (DNA): TGTGCCAGCAGCCAAGGCGGGTCGGGGGGCTACGAGCAGTACTTC. The chain recombines TRBV3-1 with TRBJ2-7; 7 nucleotides align to TRBD2. This CDR3 contains 15 residues. V dropped 1 base and J dropped 3; count of bases not matched to a gene: 6. Germline CDR1 reads LGHDT; CDR2 reads YNNKEL (reference sequence).